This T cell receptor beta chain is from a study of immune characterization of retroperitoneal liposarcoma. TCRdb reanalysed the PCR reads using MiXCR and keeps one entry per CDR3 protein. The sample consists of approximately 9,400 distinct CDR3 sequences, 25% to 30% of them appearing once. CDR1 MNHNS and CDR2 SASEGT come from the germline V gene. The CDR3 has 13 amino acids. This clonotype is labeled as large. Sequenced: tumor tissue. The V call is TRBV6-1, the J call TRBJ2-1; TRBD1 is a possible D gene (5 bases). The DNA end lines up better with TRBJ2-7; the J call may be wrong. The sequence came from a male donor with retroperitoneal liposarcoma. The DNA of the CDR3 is TGTGCCAGCGGATCAGGGCCACACAATGAGCAGTACTTC. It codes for CASGSGPHNEQYF.